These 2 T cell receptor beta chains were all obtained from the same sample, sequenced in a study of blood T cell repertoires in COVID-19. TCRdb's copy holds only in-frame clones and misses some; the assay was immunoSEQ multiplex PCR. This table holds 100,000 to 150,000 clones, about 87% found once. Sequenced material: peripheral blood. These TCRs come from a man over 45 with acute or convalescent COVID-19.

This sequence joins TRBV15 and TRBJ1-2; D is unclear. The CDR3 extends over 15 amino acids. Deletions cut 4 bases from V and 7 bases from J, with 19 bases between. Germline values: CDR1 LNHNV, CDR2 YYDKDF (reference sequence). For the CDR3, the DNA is TGTGCCACCAGCACCCCGCGGGTGGTAGGTCGTGGCTACACCTTC. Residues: CATSTPRVVGRGYTF.

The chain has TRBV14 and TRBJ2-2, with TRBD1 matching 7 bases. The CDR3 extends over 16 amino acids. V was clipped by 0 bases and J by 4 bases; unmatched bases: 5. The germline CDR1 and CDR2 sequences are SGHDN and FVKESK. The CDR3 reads CASSQETGAVTGELFF. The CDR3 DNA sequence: TGTGCCAGCAGCCAAGAAACAGGGGCCGTCACCGGGGAGCTGTTTTTT.